Sequencing of this T cell receptor (beta chain) was carried out in a study of radiation and T cells in renal cell carcinoma. Study-level findings and limits: From baseline, blood top tumor clonotypes peaked at 2 weeks post-radiation. No pretreatment tumor biopsies were available for baseline clonotypes.

Assay used: immunoSEQ multiplex PCR; TCRdb lists only in-frame clones, some missing. This sample has 65,000 or so clones, with about 74% found just once. Time point given: blood 4 weeks post-SBRT, at nephrectomy. Treatment described: 15 Gy SBRT to primary tumor, nephrectomy 4 weeks later. Nephrectomy followed 15 Gy stereotactic body radiation by 4 weeks. Serial blood draws occurred at baseline and 2 and 4 weeks post-SBRT. About this clone itself: Its antigen is currently unknown.

The V end lost 5 bases, the J end lost 6 bases, and 21 bases lay between the germline ends. Per the germline V gene, CDR1 is SEHNR and CDR2 is FQNEAQ (reference sequence). The length of the CDR3 is 16 residues. The clonotype comes from a man in his fifties or sixties with renal cell carcinoma. The specimen was blood, collected from a patient whose treatment included radiotherapy and nephrectomy. The rearrangement joins TRBV7-9 to TRBJ2-3, with D tentatively TRBD1 (5 bases). In DNA, the CDR3 is TGTGCCAGCAGCCCCCTGGCAGGGTCTCTGTGGGATACGCAGTATTTT. Its protein product is CASSPLAGSLWDTQYF. The full variable domain, with the rest looked up from reference TRBV7-9 and TRBJ2-3, is DTGVSQNPRHKITKRGQNVTFRCDPISEHNRLYWYRQTLGQGPEFLTYFQNEAQLEKSRLLSDRFSAERPKGSFSTLEIQRTEQGDSAMYLCASSPLAGSLWDTQYFGPGTRLTVL.